Following are 10 T cell receptor beta chains from one sample sequenced in a study of blood T cell repertoires in COVID-19. The repertoire was sequenced with immunoSEQ multiplex PCR; TCRdb's copy has only in-frame clones and lacks some. Of some 190,000 clones listed, about nine tenths were seen once; the top ten hold about 1.7%. The specimen was peripheral blood. Source of these receptors: a man aged 18 to 30 with active or convalescent COVID-19.

V and J are TRBV7-9 and TRBJ2-3; a possible D gene is TRBD2 (6 bases). This CDR3 spans 15 amino acids. Between the trimmed V and J ends, which lost 5 bases and 8 bases, there was a span of 20 bases. Germline CDR1 reads SEHNR; CDR2 reads FQNEAQ (reference sequence). CDR3 sequence reads: CASSPRLGRAGTQYF. The CDR3 nucleotides are TGTGCCAGCAGCCCGAGACTAGGGCGAGCCGGTACGCAGTATTTT. Supplemented by reference TRBV7-9 and TRBJ2-3, the full variable domain reads DTGVSQNPRHKITKRGQNVTFRCDPISEHNRLYWYRQTLGQGPEFLTYFQNEAQLEKSRLLSDRFSAERPKGSFSTLEIQRTEQGDSAMYLCASSPRLGRAGTQYFGPGTRLTVL.

The chain employs TRBV5-5 and TRBJ2-3; 10 bases align to TRBD1. This CDR3 has 16 residues. Germline V gene data show CDR1 as SGHKS and CDR2 as YYEKEE (reference sequence). V lost 1 base to trimming and J lost 6 bases; unmatched junction nucleotides: 8. This CDR3 reads CASSLYGGTGEDTQYF. The CDR3 nucleotides read TGTGCCAGCAGCTTGTATGGCGGGACAGGGGAGGATACGCAGTATTTT.

This rearrangement joins TRBV4-2 to TRBJ2-3; 15 bases match TRBD2. J was trimmed by 10 bases and V by 4 bases; bases with no gene match: 6. Germline CDR1 and CDR2: LGHNA and YNFKEQ. The CDR3 has 15 amino acids. CDR3 sequence reads: CASSPGTSGRYAQYF. The CDR3, as DNA: TGTGCCAGCAGCCCAGGGACTAGCGGGAGGTATGCGCAGTATTTT.

CDR3 sequence reads: CAISDYSAGDNEQFF. The CDR3 bases are TGTGCCATCAGTGACTATTCAGCGGGGGACAATGAGCAGTTCTTC. V is TRBV10-3 and J is TRBJ2-1, with 8 nucleotides matching TRBD2. J was trimmed by 5 bases and V by 3 bases; bases with no gene match: 6. Germline V gene data show CDR1 as ENHRY and CDR2 as SYGVKD. This CDR3 is 15 amino acids long.

The chain uses TRBV27 and TRBJ2-7, with 7 bases that match TRBD1. The CDR3 is made up of 17 amino acids. The V gene's germline CDR1 is MNHEY and CDR2 SMNVEV (reference sequence). The J segment lost 2 bases and the V segment lost 2 bases, leaving 12 bases of the junction unmatched. Here the CDR3 DNA reads TGTGCCAGCAGTTTACAAGCCGGGACAGCGCTACCCTACGAGCAGTACTTC. Protein sequence: CASSLQAGTALPYEQYF.

In nucleotides, the CDR3 is TGTGCCAGCAGCTTAGCTAGCGGGAGGGTAGAGACCCAGTACTTC. Amino acids: CASSLASGRVETQYF. The J gene is TRBJ2-5, the V gene TRBV11-2; TRBD2 agrees at 12 bases. Germline CDR1 and CDR2: SGHAT and FQNNGV. Trimming took 1 base from V and 4 from J; bases not matched to a gene: 1. The CDR3 totals 15 residues.

The V gene is TRBV6-2 or TRBV6-3, the J gene TRBJ2-6; unclear D gene. V was cut by 5 bases and J by 0 bases, with 8 bases left in between. Per germline, CDR1 MNHEY and CDR2 SVGEGT. This CDR3 comprises 15 residues. In nucleotides, the CDR3 is TGTGCCAGCAGTCTTCAGGACTCTGGGGCCAACGTCCTGACTTTC. Translated: CASSLQDSGANVLTF.

The chain has TRBV7-8 and TRBJ2-7; 8 bases align to TRBD1. The V gene's germline CDR1 is SGHVS and CDR2 FQNEAQ. CDR3 length: 15 residues. Trimming took 0 bases from V and 4 from J; bases not matched to a gene: 5. CDR3 sequence: CASSLATGAEYEQYF. In DNA, the CDR3 is TGTGCCAGCAGCTTAGCGACAGGGGCAGAGTACGAGCAGTACTTC.

This chain links TRBV4-3 with TRBJ2-2, with 9 bases identical to TRBD2. The trim removed 2 bases at V and 4 bases at J, leaving 5 bases unmatched. The CDR3 length is 16 residues. The germline gives CDR1 LGHNA, CDR2 YSLEER. The CDR3 here is CASSQIAGVGTGELFF. The CDR3 DNA sequence: TGCGCCAGCAGCCAAATAGCGGGAGTAGGCACCGGGGAGCTGTTTTTT.

The chain employs TRBV2 and TRBJ2-3, with 15 bases that match TRBD2. CDR1 is SNHLY and CDR2 is FYNNEI in the germline V gene. This CDR3 is 17 amino acids long. The V and J ends lost 5 bases and 5 bases, in that order; junction bases with no gene match: 8. In DNA form, the CDR3 reads TGTGCCAGCAGTCATCGGACTAGCGGGGGGGCCGGAGATACGCAGTATTTT. Amino acids: CASSHRTSGGAGDTQYF.